This TCR beta chain was recorded in a study of CXCR3-negative and CXCR3-positive naive CD8 T cells. Per the germline V gene, CDR1 is KGHDR and CDR2 is SFDVKD. This CDR3 contains 17 residues. UMI-labeled 5' RACE TRB cDNA libraries were prepared from the cells. From the 5' RACE reads, TCRdb lists one entry per CDR3 protein and no DNA. The listing contains roughly 6,100 distinct CDR3 sequences. Sequencing was performed on naive CXCR3- CD8+ T cells from blood. Stated subset: CD45RO-CCR7+CD27+CD95- naive CD8+ T cells lacking CXCR3 (TNR3-). The chain has TRBV24-1 and TRBJ1-3. The clonotype originates from a human donor in good health. Some clones in this sample may be carry-over from other donors' samples. CDR3 sequence reads: CATSDFRAPRSGNTIYF.